These 22 T cell receptor beta chains were all obtained from the same sample, sequenced in a study of T cells after yellow fever vaccination. TCRdb re-called the 5' RACE reads with MiXCR, one entry per CDR3 protein. This sample has approximately 550,000 distinct CDR3 sequences, with roughly 14% found just once. The source material was PBMCs, sampled on the day of the yellow fever booster vaccination. These receptors all stem from a man aged 25-45 years who received the YFV17D yellow fever vaccine.

This clonotype occurred a few times. This chain uses TRBV7-8 with TRBJ2-4; 8 bases are a match to TRBD2. The CDR3 loop spans 15 amino acids. V lost 5 bases, J lost 5 bases, and 8 bases stayed unmatched. Germline loops: CDR1 SGHVS, CDR2 FQNEAQ. The CDR3 protein is CASSPSAGGQNIQYF. CDR3 DNA: TGTGCCAGCAGCCCTTCCGCGGGGGGACAAAACATTCAGTACTTC.

This clonotype was found a few times. The chain employs TRBV6-5 and TRBJ2-7; TRBD2 aligns across 13 bases. Per the germline V gene, CDR1 is MNHEY and CDR2 is SVGAGI. CDR3 length equals 16 residues. J was trimmed by 2 bases and V by 4 bases; bases with no gene match: 5. CDR3 amino acids: CASSWGTSGTPYEQYF. CDR3 bases: TGTGCCAGCAGTTGGGGGACTAGCGGGACGCCCTACGAGCAGTACTTC.

This clonotype showed up just a few times. Here the CDR3 reads CASRPWREADTQYF. The CDR3 nucleotides read TGTGCCAGCAGACCTTGGCGGGAGGCAGATACGCAGTATTTT. V is TRBV28 and J is TRBJ2-3; 8 bases match TRBD2. Per germline, CDR1 MDHEN and CDR2 SYDVKM. V trimming: 6 bases; J trimming: 4 bases; junction bases outside the gene matches: 6. The CDR3 spans 14 residues.

The V and J genes are TRBV5-6 and TRBJ1-1; TRBD1 matches at 8 bases. Germline V CDR1 and CDR2: SGHDT, YYEEEE. V was pared by 4 bases and J by 0 bases, with 11 bases of the junction left unmatched. The CDR3 sequence is 17 residues long. CDR3 nucleotide sequence: TGTGCCAGCAGCCCTTGGGACAGGTGGCCTATGAACACTGAAGCTTTCTTT. Encoded protein: CASSPWDRWPMNTEAFF.

The V call is TRBV11-1, the J call TRBJ2-7, with D unclear. The germline V and J ends were trimmed by 3 bases and 0 bases, with 15 bases remaining between them. Germline V gives CDR1 SGHAT, CDR2 FQDESV (reference sequence). There are 16 residues in the CDR3. CDR3 nucleotide sequence: TGTGCCAGCAGCTTTGGCCGTAGACGGAGCTCCTACGAGCAGTACTTC. Protein: CASSFGRRRSSYEQYF.

This clonotype has more than one count but fewer than ten. J is TRBJ2-1 and V is TRBV12-3 or TRBV12-4; no clear D. V shed 5 bases and J shed 7 bases, with 21 bases lying between them. This CDR3 is built from 16 residues. The CDR3 loop reads CASSTPVSWSQNEQFF. The CDR3 DNA follows: TGTGCCAGCAGTACCCCCGTTTCGTGGTCTCAAAATGAGCAGTTCTTC.

In its sample, this clonotype was seen a few times. The rearrangement links TRBV20-1 to TRBJ2-2; no firm D call. Trimming removed 3 bases at V and 0 bases at J, with 8 bases between. Germline lookup yields CDR1 DFQATT and CDR2 SNEGSKA (reference sequence). There are 14 residues in the CDR3. CDR3: CSARMGTNTGELFF. CDR3 bases: TGCAGTGCTAGGATGGGGACGAACACCGGGGAGCTGTTTTTT.

In nucleotides, the CDR3 is TGTGCCTGGAGTACTTCAGGGGGCGAGCAGTATTTT. Protein: CAWSTSGGEQYF. The chain employs TRBV30 and TRBJ2-3; 8 nucleotides match TRBD1. This CDR3 contains 12 residues. With V trimmed by 2 bases and J by 11 bases, 6 bases remained unmatched. Germline V gene data show CDR1 as GTSNPN and CDR2 as SVGIG (reference sequence).

This CDR3 is CASSEGSNEKLFF. CDR3 bases: TGTGCCAGCAGTGAAGGCTCCAATGAAAAACTGTTTTTT. This chain uses TRBV6-1 with TRBJ1-4; D gene uncertain. Trimming pared 1 base from V and 5 bases from J, leaving 5 bases between. This CDR3 has 13 residues. Germline CDR1 is MNHNS and CDR2 is SASEGT.

This clonotype has ten or more counts. This chain joins TRBV7-8 and TRBJ2-3; TRBD1 matches 7 bases. The CDR3 is 13 residues long. CDR1 and CDR2 (germline): SGHVS, FQNEAQ. The V and J ends lost 10 bases and 4 bases, in that order; junction bases with no gene match: 8. This chain's CDR3 is CATRPQGADTQYF. As DNA, the CDR3 is TGTGCCACCCGGCCCCAGGGGGCAGATACGCAGTATTTT.

The rearrangement uses TRBV29-1 and TRBJ2-3; D is perhaps TRBD2 (6 bases). Trimming removed 3 bases from V and 5 bases from J, with 15 bases in between. Germline V gene sequence: CDR1 SQVTM, CDR2 ANQGSEA. The CDR3 has 14 residues. For the CDR3, the DNA is TGCAGCGTTGATGTTAGCGGCGCCGGAGATACGCAGTATTTT. Its protein product is CSVDVSGAGDTQYF.

This clonotype was detected only a few times. This chain links TRBV30 with TRBJ1-2, with 7 bases matching TRBD1. Germline assignment: CDR1 GTSNPN and CDR2 SVGIG (reference sequence). CDR3 length: 15 residues. V lost 6 bases and J lost 8; bases outside the gene matches: 18. In DNA form, the CDR3 reads TGTGCCTGCTTCCCTACCCCCGACAGGGCGGCGGGCTACACCTTC. Protein: CACFPTPDRAAGYTF. Together with reference TRBV30 and TRBJ1-2, the CDR3 gives the full variable domain: SQTIHQWPATLVQPVGSPLSLECTVEGTSNPNLYWYRQAAGRGLQLLFYSVGIGQISSEVPQNLSASRPQDRQFILSSKKLLLSDSGFYLCACFPTPDRAAGYTFGSGTRLTVV.

CDR3 coding DNA: TGTGCCAGTGGAAGACTAGCAGACGCAGAGACCCAGTACTTC. Residues: CASGRLADAETQYF. The chain carries TRBV18 and TRBJ2-5; 7 nucleotides line up with TRBD2. Unmatched junction bases numbered 11, after V lost 9 bases and J lost 4 bases. Germline V gene data show CDR1 as KGHSH and CDR2 as LQKENI. This CDR3 comprises 14 residues.

The gene calls are TRBV10-3 and TRBJ2-5, with 8 bases lining up with TRBD2. V dropped 10 bases and J dropped 2; count of bases not matched to a gene: 15. Germline V gene data show CDR1 as ENHRY and CDR2 as SYGVKD. The CDR3 loop spans 16 amino acids. The CDR3 loop is CATSPRTSMEQETQYF. DNA for the CDR3: TGTGCCACGTCTCCCAGGACTAGCATGGAACAAGAGACCCAGTACTTC.

This clonotype was seen a handful of times. The chain recombines TRBV7-2 with TRBJ1-6, with a weak D call TRBD1 (5 bases). V lost 5 bases to trimming and J lost 7 bases, with 15 bases between them. The CDR3 is 15 amino acids. Germline loops: CDR1 SGHTA, CDR2 FQGNSA. The CDR3 is CASSNLGTENSPLHF. CDR3 sequence (DNA): TGTGCCAGCAGCAACCTCGGGACGGAAAATTCACCCCTCCACTTT.

The chain recombines TRBV20-1 with TRBJ2-2; 8 bases match TRBD2. Germline V CDR1 and CDR2: DFQATT, SNEGSKA (reference sequence). The CDR3 loop spans 14 amino acids. V dropped 4 bases and J dropped 4; count of bases not matched to a gene: 5. DNA of the CDR3: TGCAGTGCTATGAGCGGGAGTGCCACCGGGGAGCTGTTTTTT. Translating it yields CSAMSGSATGELFF.

This clonotype was seen more than once but under ten times. The genes are TRBV4-3 and TRBJ2-7; perhaps TRBD2 as D (6 bases). There are 16 residues in the CDR3. Germline values: CDR1 LGHNA, CDR2 YSLEER. Trimming removed 0 bases from V and 6 bases from J, with 18 bases in between. As DNA, the CDR3 is TGCGCCAGCAGCCAAGATCGTGGAGGGTGGTCCGGCGAGCAGTACTTC. This encodes CASSQDRGGWSGEQYF.

The V and J genes are TRBV3-1 and TRBJ2-7, with 10 bases fitting TRBD2. The germline CDR1 and CDR2 sequences are LGHDT and YNNKEL (reference sequence). The CDR3 length is 17 residues. Unmatched junction bases numbered 11, after V lost 1 base and J lost 5 bases. In nucleotides, the CDR3 is TGTGCCAGCAGCCAAGCCATAAGACTAGCGGGTCCCGACGAGCAGTACTTC. Its protein product is CASSQAIRLAGPDEQYF.

This clonotype was seen a handful of times. The chain recombines TRBV4-3 with TRBJ2-2, with TRBD2 identical over 12 bases. The trim removed 3 bases at V and 5 bases at J, leaving 10 bases unmatched. The CDR3 runs to 18 residues. Germline CDR1 and CDR2: LGHNA and YSLEER. The CDR3 is CASSQAGLAGRGTGELFF. CDR3 DNA: TGCGCCAGCAGCCAGGCCGGACTAGCGGGAAGGGGGACCGGGGAGCTGTTTTTT.

Only a few counts were recorded for this clonotype. The chain uses TRBV5-4 and TRBJ2-5; tentative D call: TRBD1 (5 bases). This CDR3 has 14 residues. Germline CDR1 is SGHNT and CDR2 is YYREEE (reference sequence). V was clipped by 2 bases and J by 3 bases, with 11 bases between them. The CDR3 nucleotides are TGTGCCAGCAGCTTCTCTCAGACAGAAGAGACCCAGTACTTC. Amino acid sequence: CASSFSQTEETQYF.

This clonotype was detected a few times. V usage is TRBV24-1 and J usage is TRBJ2-3; 8 nucleotides agree with TRBD1. Germline CDR1 is KGHDR and CDR2 is SFDVKD. This CDR3 comprises 15 residues. V was clipped by 5 bases and J by 0 bases; unmatched bases: 3. The CDR3 nucleotides read TGTGCCACCAGTGTGACAGGGGCTAGCACAGATACGCAGTATTTT. Translation gives CATSVTGASTDTQYF.

This clonotype has more than one count but fewer than ten. The V call is TRBV27, the J call TRBJ1-1, with 8 nucleotides matching TRBD1. J was trimmed by 6 bases and V by 3 bases; bases with no gene match: 3. CDR1 MNHEY and CDR2 SMNVEV come from the germline V gene (reference sequence). This CDR3 has 13 amino acids. The CDR3 DNA reads as TGTGCCAGCAGTTTGGGACAGGAGGCTGAAGCTTTCTTT. It codes for CASSLGQEAEAFF.